The 32 T cell receptor beta chains presented below share a single source sample, sequenced in a study of human T cells and chemical hapten exposure. TCRdb independently ran MiXCR on the RACE reads; one entry per CDR3 protein. Of about 380,000 distinct CDR3 sequences listed, roughly 5% are singletons. The time point was: patch test 1, 2 weeks after DPC sensitization. Treatment given: therapeutic diphenylcyclopropenone sensitization with weekly scalp DPC. This specimen consisted of whole blood, obtained in connection with sensitization to the hapten diphenylcyclopropenone (DPC). Receptors were obtained from a woman aged 45-60 years with alopecia areata. Some clones in this sample may be carry-over from other donors' samples.

This clonotype was observed a few times. The V call is TRBV6-5, the J call TRBJ2-1; D gene uncertain. Germline values: CDR1 MNHEY, CDR2 SVGAGI. There are 12 residues in the CDR3. V lost 0 bases and J 8 bases, leaving 5 bases between the germline ends. This chain's CDR3 is CASSYSSDEQFF. CDR3 DNA: TGTGCCAGCAGTTACTCGAGCGATGAGCAGTTCTTC.

This clonotype was seen only a few times. The V and J genes are TRBV10-3 and TRBJ2-1; 9 bases line up with TRBD2. The germline CDR1 and CDR2 sequences are ENHRY and SYGVKD. The CDR3 is 15 residues long. The ends lost 2 bases at V and 8 bases at J; junction bases unmatched: 7. The CDR3 is CAISEGSGSSYEQFF. CDR3 DNA: TGTGCCATCAGTGAGGGTAGCGGGAGTAGTTATGAGCAGTTCTTC.

This clonotype was detected many times. The CDR3 here is CASSPALYNEQFF. The CDR3 DNA is TGTGCCAGCAGTCCCGCGCTGTACAATGAGCAGTTCTTC. This sequence joins TRBV28 and TRBJ2-1; D not resolved. Germline V gene sequence: CDR1 MDHEN, CDR2 SYDVKM. The CDR3 consists of 13 residues. V was shortened by 5 bases and J by 4 bases, with 9 bases between the two germline ends.

This clonotype has ten or more counts. Germline is not matched at one junction end, which may reflect a read error. CDR3 DNA: TGTGCCAGCAGGTTAGCGGGAGCAGGGTATGAGCAGTTCTTC. It codes for CASRLAGAGYEQFF. The rearrangement links TRBV7-2 to TRBJ2-1; 9 nucleotides agree with TRBD2. The CDR3 loop spans 14 amino acids. The V gene's germline CDR1 is SGHTA and CDR2 FQGNSA.

This clonotype was observed many times. The chain combines TRBV12-3 or TRBV12-4 with TRBJ2-1; 13 nucleotides match TRBD2. This CDR3 comprises 14 residues. Germline trimming cut 3 bases from V and 9 bases from J; bases unmatched to any gene: 2. The CDR3 DNA follows: TGTGCCAGCAGTTTCGGACTAGCGGGGGTTGAGCAGTTCTTC. It specifies CASSFGLAGVEQFF.

This clonotype was counted at least ten times. The genes are TRBV28 and TRBJ2-3; TRBD2 matches 13 bases. The CDR3 spans 15 residues. After removal of 2 bases from V and 6 bases from J, the junction contained 2 bases not matched to a gene. Germline assignment: CDR1 MDHEN and CDR2 SYDVKM. The CDR3 sequence: CASSLTSGGADTQYF. CDR3 sequence (DNA): TGTGCCAGCAGTTTAACTAGCGGGGGGGCCGATACGCAGTATTTT.

This clonotype was counted ten times or more. This chain connects TRBV3-1 to TRBJ1-1; D possibly corresponds to TRBD1 (6 bases). Looked up from germline, CDR1 is LGHDT and CDR2 is YNNKEL (reference sequence). V was shortened by 1 base and J by 4 bases, with 10 bases between the two germline ends. The CDR3 extends over 14 amino acids. CDR3 loop: CASSQVAGVTEAFF. The DNA of the CDR3 is TGTGCCAGCAGCCAAGTGGCAGGGGTCACTGAAGCTTTCTTT.

Many counts were recorded for this clonotype. The rearrangement uses TRBV28 and TRBJ2-7, with D possibly being TRBD1 (6 bases). This CDR3 has 14 amino acids. V lost 5 bases and J 1 base, leaving 12 bases between the germline ends. CDR1 is MDHEN and CDR2 is SYDVKM in the germline V gene. In nucleotides, the CDR3 is TGTGCCAGCAGTCCACGGGACATGTCCTACGAGCAGTACTTC. Encoded protein: CASSPRDMSYEQYF. The full variable domain, with the rest looked up from reference TRBV28 and TRBJ2-7, is DVKVTQSSRYLVKRTGEKVFLECVQDMDHENMFWYRQDPGLGLRLIYFSYDVKMKEKGDIPEGYSVSREKKERFSLILESASTNQTSMYLCASSPRDMSYEQYFGPGTRLTVT.

In this sample, this clonotype turned up many times. The CDR3 reads CASSPGLAGGAQFF. DNA for the CDR3: TGTGCCAGCAGCCCGGGACTAGCGGGAGGCGCGCAGTTCTTC. The gene calls are TRBV7-2 and TRBJ2-1; 15 nucleotides align to TRBD2. V lost 5 bases, J lost 12 bases, and 5 bases stayed unmatched. The CDR3 consists of 14 residues. The germline CDR1 and CDR2 sequences are SGHTA and FQGNSA.

V is TRBV27 and J is TRBJ2-7, with TRBD1 matching over 9 bases. This CDR3 contains 14 residues. The germline gives CDR1 MNHEY, CDR2 SMNVEV (reference sequence). V shed 5 bases, J shed 3 bases, and the junction held 5 bases outside the gene matches. The DNA of the CDR3 is TGTGCCAGCAGTAGATCGACAGGGGGCTACGAGCAGTACTTC. Protein: CASSRSTGGYEQYF.

This clonotype was detected many times. V and J are TRBV6-1 and TRBJ1-4; no firm D call. The V and J ends lost 3 bases and 0 bases respectively, with 11 bases between them. Germline V gene sequence: CDR1 MNHNS, CDR2 SASEGT. This CDR3 spans 16 amino acids. DNA for the CDR3: TGTGCCAGCAGTGATCTGCAGGCCCCAACTAATGAAAAACTGTTTTTT. Its protein product is CASSDLQAPTNEKLFF.

The sample holds many counts of this clonotype. The chain has TRBV12-3 or TRBV12-4 and TRBJ1-1, with TRBD1 matching 8 bases. V dropped 5 bases and J dropped 0; count of bases not matched to a gene: 8. The CDR3 spans 16 residues. Written as DNA, the CDR3 is TGTGCCAGCAGTGCTTTGGACAGGGAATTGAACACTGAAGCTTTCTTT. It specifies CASSALDRELNTEAFF.

About this clonotype itself: A much larger clone sits a single nucleotide away, making a read error possible. J is TRBJ1-1 and V is TRBV5-4; D is ambiguous. Trimming left V 2 bases short and J 0 bases short, with 8 bases between. The CDR3 totals 14 residues. CDR1 is SGHNT and CDR2 is YYREEE in the germline V gene (reference sequence). For the CDR3, the DNA is TGTGCCAGCAGCTTTTTCAGCGTGAACACTGAAGCTTTCTTT. This gives the protein CASSFFSVNTEAFF. The full variable domain, completed using reference TRBV5-4 and TRBJ1-1, is ETGVTQSPTHLIKTRGQQVTLRCSSQSGHNTVSWYQQALGQGPQFIFQYYREEENGRGNFPPRFSGLQFPNYSSELNVNALELDDSALYLCASSFFSVNTEAFFGQGTRLTVV.

The V and J genes are TRBV20-1 and TRBJ2-1; TRBD1 aligns across 7 bases. Unmatched junction bases numbered 8, after V lost 5 bases and J lost 4 bases. Germline V CDR1 and CDR2: DFQATT, SNEGSKA (reference sequence). The CDR3 spans 14 residues. The CDR3 bases are TGCAGTGCTCTGACAGGGCGCTCGTACAATGAGCAGTTCTTC. Amino acid sequence: CSALTGRSYNEQFF.

V gene TRBV29-1 combines with J gene TRBJ2-1, with D possibly TRBD1 on 6 matching bases. The germline V and J ends were trimmed by 6 bases and 4 bases, with 13 bases remaining between them. The CDR3 runs to 13 residues. Germline CDR1 SQVTM, CDR2 ANQGSEA. The CDR3 region has the DNA TGCAGCGTGGGGGCGGACATATACAATGAGCAGTTCTTC. Residues: CSVGADIYNEQFF.

There are many counts of this clonotype. This chain uses TRBV4-1 with TRBJ2-1; D gene uncertain. In germline, CDR1 is MGHRA, CDR2 YSYEKL. The CDR3 consists of 13 residues. The V and J ends lost 0 bases and 9 bases respectively, with 9 bases between them. The CDR3 spells CASSQDIVGEQFF. The CDR3 nucleotides read TGCGCCAGCAGCCAAGATATCGTCGGTGAGCAGTTCTTC.

This clonotype was recorded at least ten times. This chain connects TRBV4-3 to TRBJ2-5; 8 bases fit TRBD2. The CDR3 runs 17 residues. V dropped 0 bases and J dropped 1; count of bases not matched to a gene: 7. The germline CDR1 and CDR2 sequences are LGHNA and YSLEER. In DNA form, the CDR3 reads TGCGCCAGCAGCCAAGATCATTGGCGGGAGGCCCAAGAGACCCAGTACTTC. Translating it yields CASSQDHWREAQETQYF.

This clonotype was found many times. The V call is TRBV12-3 or TRBV12-4, the J call TRBJ1-4; no firm D call. The ends were cut back, 3 bases at V and 2 bases at J, with 7 bases in the middle. The CDR3 length is 14 residues. The CDR3 reads CASSLAGTNEKLFF. DNA of the CDR3: TGTGCCAGCAGTTTGGCCGGGACTAATGAAAAACTGTTTTTT.

This clonotype was seen repeatedly, ten times or more. The genes are TRBV6-5 and TRBJ1-4; D call uncertain. V was cut by 6 bases and J by 4 bases, with 15 bases left in between. The CDR3 runs 15 residues. CDR1 and CDR2 (germline): MNHEY, SVGAGI. This CDR3 reads CASSSDGLLNEKLFF. DNA for the CDR3: TGTGCCAGCAGCTCTGACGGACTACTTAATGAAAAACTGTTTTTT.

This clonotype was seen more than once but under ten times. The V gene is TRBV29-1, the J gene TRBJ2-7; maybe TRBD2 (6 bases). The V gene's germline CDR1 is SQVTM and CDR2 ANQGSEA. The CDR3 is made up of 14 amino acids. Trimming took 1 base from V and 2 from J, leaving 12 bases between them. CDR3 sequence reads: CSVEGGTAPYEQYF. DNA for the CDR3: TGCAGCGTTGAAGGGGGGACTGCACCCTACGAGCAGTACTTC.

In its sample, this clonotype was seen many times. The chain recombines TRBV20-1 with TRBJ2-3; D unresolved. The CDR3 is 13 amino acids. The V gene lost 6 bases and the J gene lost 5 bases, with 15 bases spanning the gap. In germline, CDR1 is DFQATT, CDR2 SNEGSKA (reference sequence). CDR3 DNA: TGCAGTGCCAGACCCGGAACCGGAGATACGCAGTATTTT. Encoded protein: CSARPGTGDTQYF.

This chain uses TRBV28 with TRBJ2-3, with 9 bases fitting TRBD1. This CDR3 has 15 amino acids. Germline V gives CDR1 MDHEN, CDR2 SYDVKM. With 6 bases clipped from V and 3 bases from J, the junction kept 7 bases outside the gene matches. CDR3 sequence (DNA): TGTGCCAGCAGGGACAGGGGTGGATCGACAGATACGCAGTATTTT. This encodes CASRDRGGSTDTQYF.

This clonotype turned up a few times. This chain joins TRBV6-1 and TRBJ1-3; TRBD1 matches 7 bases. The CDR3 extends over 16 amino acids. With V trimmed by 4 bases and J by 0 bases, 6 bases remained unmatched. Germline V lookup: CDR1 MNHNS, CDR2 SASEGT. The CDR3 nucleotides read TGTGCCAGCAGTGGAAGGGGGCGAAGCTCTGGAAACACCATATATTTT. Protein product: CASSGRGRSSGNTIYF.

This clonotype was detected only once. The chain recombines TRBV18 with TRBJ1-1, with a possible D match to TRBD1 (5 bases). Germline CDR1 reads KGHSH; CDR2 reads LQKENI. The CDR3 contains 15 residues. Trimming stripped 0 bases from V and 4 bases from J, with 12 bases between. The CDR3 DNA is TGTGCCAGCTCACCACCCCAGGGTCTGGCCACTGAAGCTTTCTTT. It is translated as CASSPPQGLATEAFF.

This chain uses TRBV3-1 with TRBJ1-1; D gene unclear. Germline loops: CDR1 LGHDT, CDR2 YNNKEL (reference sequence). CDR3 size: 12 residues. Trimming shortened V by 10 bases and J by 2 bases, and 11 bases separated the two germline ends. Here the CDR3 reads CATRQTNTEAFF. For the CDR3, the DNA is TGTGCCACCCGACAAACTAACACTGAAGCTTTCTTT.

In its sample, this clonotype was seen many times. The rearrangement joins TRBV5-4 to TRBJ1-1, with D tentatively TRBD1 (5 bases). The CDR3 spans 16 residues. Trimming took off 3 bases at V and 1 base at J, with 16 bases between the two ends. Germline-derived CDR1 and CDR2 are SGHNT and YYREEE (reference sequence). The CDR3 sequence is CASSWGGVGGNTEAFF. CDR3 DNA sequence: TGTGCCAGCAGCTGGGGCGGGGTCGGGGGGAACACTGAAGCTTTCTTT. The complete variable domain, with remaining parts taken from reference TRBV5-4 and TRBJ1-1, reads ETGVTQSPTHLIKTRGQQVTLRCSSQSGHNTVSWYQQALGQGPQFIFQYYREEENGRGNFPPRFSGLQFPNYSSELNVNALELDDSALYLCASSWGGVGGNTEAFFGQGTRLTVV.

The V call is TRBV4-3, the J call TRBJ1-4; possibly TRBD1 for D (5 bases). Germline V lookup: CDR1 LGHNA, CDR2 YSLEER. The V end was cut by 4 bases, the J end by 12 bases, with 9 bases between. This CDR3 region has 11 residues. CDR3 in DNA: TGCGCCAGCAGCCGGACGGGACAACTGTTTTTT. It specifies CASSRTGQLFF.

This clonotype was found a few times. The chain recombines TRBV12-3 or TRBV12-4 with TRBJ2-4; 11 bases line up with TRBD2. Trimming took 5 bases from V and 6 from J; bases not matched to a gene: 6. The CDR3 runs to 15 residues. DNA for the CDR3: TGTGCCAGCAGTCTCAGACTAGCGGGGCCAAACATTCAGTACTTC. This codes for CASSLRLAGPNIQYF.

This clonotype has a count of ten or more. The gene calls are TRBV28 and TRBJ2-3; D perhaps matches TRBD1 (6 bases). CDR1 MDHEN and CDR2 SYDVKM come from the germline V gene. The CDR3 sequence is 14 residues long. The germline V and J ends were trimmed by 8 bases and 8 bases, with 20 bases remaining between them. CDR3 in amino acids: CASDASNRAGTQYF. The CDR3 region has the DNA TGTGCCAGCGATGCCTCTAACAGGGCGGGTACGCAGTATTTT.

This clonotype appeared a few times. The rearrangement uses TRBV5-4 and TRBJ1-4, with 7 positions matching TRBD1. This CDR3 has 15 residues. Germline V lookup: CDR1 SGHNT, CDR2 YYREEE (reference sequence). With 0 bases clipped from V and 5 bases from J, the junction kept 4 bases outside the gene matches. The DNA of the CDR3 is TGTGCCAGCAGCTTGGCGCGGGACAGAAATGAAAAACTGTTTTTT. Its translation: CASSLARDRNEKLFF.

The V and J genes are TRBV2 and TRBJ1-2; tentatively, D is TRBD1 (5 bases). The germline V gene has CDR1 SNHLY and CDR2 FYNNEI. CDR3 length: 12 amino acids. V lost 7 bases, J lost 6 bases, and 12 bases lay in between. CDR3 protein: CASIRTLDGYTF. In DNA, the CDR3 is TGTGCCAGCATCCGGACACTGGATGGCTACACCTTC. Based on the CDR3 plus reference TRBV2 and TRBJ1-2, the full variable domain is EPEVTQTPSHQVTQMGQEVILRCVPISNHLYFYWYRQILGQKVEFLVSFYNNEISEKSEIFDDQFSVERPDGSNFTLKIRSTKLEDSAMYFCASIRTLDGYTFGSGTRLTVV.

This clonotype showed up many times. The rearrangement links TRBV5-1 to TRBJ2-3; tentatively, D is TRBD1 (5 bases). Trimming removed 0 bases at V and 1 base at J, with 12 bases between. The germline gives CDR1 SGHRS, CDR2 YFSETQ. The CDR3 contains 16 residues. The CDR3 DNA is TGCGCCAGCAGCTTGGCCCCAGACAGTGGCACAGATACGCAGTATTTT. Translation gives CASSLAPDSGTDTQYF.